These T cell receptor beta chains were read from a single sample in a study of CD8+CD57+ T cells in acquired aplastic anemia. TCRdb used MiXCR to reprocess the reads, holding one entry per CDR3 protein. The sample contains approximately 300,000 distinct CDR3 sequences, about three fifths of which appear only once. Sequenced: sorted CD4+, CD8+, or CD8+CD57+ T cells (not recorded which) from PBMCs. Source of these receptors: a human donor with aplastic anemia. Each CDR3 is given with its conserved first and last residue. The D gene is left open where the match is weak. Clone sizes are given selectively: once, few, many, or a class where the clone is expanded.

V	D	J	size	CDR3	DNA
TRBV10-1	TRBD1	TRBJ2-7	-	CASSEGQGTLSYEQYF	TGCGCCAGCAGTGAAGGACAGGGAACCTTATCCTACGAGCAGTACTTC
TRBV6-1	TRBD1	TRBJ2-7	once	CASSEMGQESYEQYF	TGTGCCAGCAGTGAGATGGGACAGGAGTCCTACGAGCAGTACTTC
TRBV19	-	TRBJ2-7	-	CASSIDGGRQYF	TGTGCCAGTAGTATAGACGGGGGCCGGCAGTACTTC
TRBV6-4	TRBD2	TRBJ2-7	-	CASSDSGLVYEQYF	TGTGCCAGCAGTGACTCGGGACTAGTATACGAGCAGTACTTC
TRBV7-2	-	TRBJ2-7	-	CASSLGRRMGEQYF	TGTGCCAGCAGCTTAGGACGGCGTATGGGGGAGCAGTACTTC
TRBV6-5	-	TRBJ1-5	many	CASSPAPPQPQHF	TGTGCCAGCAGTCCCGCTCCCCCTCAGCCCCAGCATTTT
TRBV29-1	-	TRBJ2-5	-	CSGTPAGSPQETQYF	TGCAGCGGCACCCCAGCAGGGTCCCCCCAAGAGACCCAGTACTTC
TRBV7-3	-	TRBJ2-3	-	CASSLKGASGPSTDTQYF	TGTGCCAGCAGCTTGAAGGGGGCTAGCGGCCCCAGCACAGATACGCAGTATTTT
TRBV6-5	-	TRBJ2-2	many	CASSYWAGGAGELFF	TGTGCCAGCAGTTACTGGGCAGGGGGGGCCGGGGAGCTGTTTTTT
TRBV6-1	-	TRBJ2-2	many	CASSEALASTGELFF	TGTGCCAGCAGTGAAGCTTTGGCCTCCACCGGGGAGCTGTTTTTT
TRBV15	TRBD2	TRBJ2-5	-	CATSRETSGRPQYF	TGTGCCACCAGCAGAGAGACTAGCGGGAGGCCCCAGTACTTC
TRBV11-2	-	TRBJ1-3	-	CASSSQNSGNTIYF	TGTGCCAGCAGCTCACAGAACTCTGGAAACACCATATATTTT
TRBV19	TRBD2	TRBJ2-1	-	CASSLVAGYEQFF	TGTGCCAGTAGCCTGGTAGCGGGATATGAGCAGTTCTTC
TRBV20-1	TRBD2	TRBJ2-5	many	CSAGRTSGGAQETQYF	TGCAGTGCTGGCCGCACTAGCGGGGGAGCTCAAGAGACCCAGTACTTC
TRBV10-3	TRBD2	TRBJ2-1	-	CAIWDGGAGNEQFF	TGTGCCATCTGGGACGGGGGGGCCGGGAATGAGCAGTTCTTC
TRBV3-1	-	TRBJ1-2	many	CASSQGSSYGYTF	TGTGCCAGCAGCCAGGGTTCCTCCTATGGCTACACCTTC
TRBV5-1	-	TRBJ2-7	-	CASSPSDTSYEQYF	TGTGCCAGCAGCCCCTCGGACACATCCTACGAGCAGTACTTC
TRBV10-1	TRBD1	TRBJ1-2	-	CASSLTQGASGYTF	TGTGCCAGCAGCTTAACACAGGGGGCATCTGGCTACACCTTC
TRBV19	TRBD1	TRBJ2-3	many	CASSPTGESTDTQYF	TGTGCCAGTAGCCCCACAGGGGAAAGCACAGATACGCAGTATTTT
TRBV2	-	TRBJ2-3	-	CASGPDEGTQYF	TGTGCCAGCGGACCGGACGAGGGTACGCAGTATTTT
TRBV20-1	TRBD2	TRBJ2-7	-	CSARQAGGTYEQYF	TGCAGTGCTAGACAGGCGGGAGGAACCTACGAGCAGTACTTC
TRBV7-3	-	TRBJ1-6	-	CASSLPANSPLHF	TGTGCCAGCAGCTTACCTGCGAATTCACCCCTCCACTTT
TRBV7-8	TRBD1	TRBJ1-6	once	CASSLVGQGIGSSPLHF	TGTGCCAGCAGCTTAGTGGGACAGGGTATTGGGAGTTCACCCCTCCACTTT
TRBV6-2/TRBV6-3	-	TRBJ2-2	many	CASSYGGGELFF	TGTGCCAGCAGTTACGGGGGCGGGGAGCTGTTTTTT
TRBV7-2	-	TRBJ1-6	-	CASSTHYSPIHF	TGTGCCAGCAGCACTCATTATTCACCCATCCACTTT
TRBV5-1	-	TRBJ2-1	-	CASSLSGASYNEQFF	TGTGCCAGCAGCTTGTCGGGGGCCAGCTACAATGAGCAGTTCTTC
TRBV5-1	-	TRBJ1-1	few	CASSLGFLEGAEAFF	TGCGCCAGCAGCTTGGGGTTCTTGGAGGGGGCTGAAGCTTTCTTT
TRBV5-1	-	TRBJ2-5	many	CASSLGRGGGQETQYF	TGCGCCAGCAGCTTGGGAAGGGGCGGTGGGCAAGAGACCCAGTACTTC
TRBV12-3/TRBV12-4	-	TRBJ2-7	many	CASSLGAGTYEQYF	TGTGCCAGCAGTTTAGGGGCCGGAACCTACGAGCAGTACTTC
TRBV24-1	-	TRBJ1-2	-	CATSDSTPGQLNEQSNYGYTF	TGTGCCACCAGTGACTCCACCCCGGGACAACTCAATGAGCAAAGTAACTATGGCTACACCTTC
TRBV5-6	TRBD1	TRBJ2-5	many	CASRYDRGQETQYF	TGTGCCAGCAGATACGACAGGGGGCAAGAGACCCAGTACTTC
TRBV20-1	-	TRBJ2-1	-	CSARDQGGSSYNEQFF	TGCAGTGCTAGAGATCAAGGTGGGAGTTCCTACAATGAGCAGTTCTTC
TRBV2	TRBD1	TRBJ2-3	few	CASSADRAQRTQYF	TGTGCCAGCAGTGCGGACAGGGCACAGAGAACGCAGTATTTT
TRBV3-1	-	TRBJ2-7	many	CASSLTAGTAHIYEQYF	TGTGCCAGCAGCCTCACAGCGGGTACGGCCCATATATACGAGCAGTACTTC
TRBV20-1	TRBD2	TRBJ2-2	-	CSAIAGGSTGELFF	TGCAGTGCTATAGCGGGAGGGTCCACCGGGGAGCTGTTTTTT
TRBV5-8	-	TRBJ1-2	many	CASSPRAFGYTF	TGTGCCAGCAGCCCGAGGGCCTTCGGCTACACCTTC
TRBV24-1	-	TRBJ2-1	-	CATRDGSYNEQFF	TGTGCCACCAGGGACGGTTCCTACAATGAGCAGTTCTTC
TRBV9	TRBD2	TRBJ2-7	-	CASSGSGTSGNYEQDF	TGTGCCAGCAGCGGCTCCGGGACTAGCGGGAACTACGAGCAGGACTTC
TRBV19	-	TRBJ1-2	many	CASARAGQNEYGYTF	TGTGCCAGTGCACGGGCAGGACAGAACGAGTATGGCTACACCTTC
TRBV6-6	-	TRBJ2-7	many	CASSYVVNEQYF	TGTGCCAGCAGTTACGTCGTGAACGAGCAGTACTTC
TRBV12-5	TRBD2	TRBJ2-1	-	CASGLVLMCGRAYQFF	TGTGCTAGTGGTTTGGTACTCATGTGCGGGAGGGCCTATCAGTTCTTC
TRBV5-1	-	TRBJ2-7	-	CASSSVDPYGEQYF	TGCGCCAGCAGCTCGGTAGACCCCTACGGCGAGCAGTACTTC
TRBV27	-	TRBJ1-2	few	CASSLKGFGPYGYTF	TGTGCCAGCAGTTTAAAAGGGTTTGGTCCCTATGGCTACACCTTC
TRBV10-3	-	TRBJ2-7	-	CATQMGRESYEQYF	TGTGCCACTCAAATGGGGCGGGAATCCTACGAGCAGTACTTC
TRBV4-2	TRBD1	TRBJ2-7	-	CASSHDPGQGSNEQYF	TGTGCCAGCAGCCACGATCCGGGACAGGGGAGTAACGAGCAGTACTTC
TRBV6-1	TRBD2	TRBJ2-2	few	CASRDPRGGANTGELFF	TGTGCCAGCAGAGACCCCCGGGGAGGGGCGAACACCGGGGAGCTGTTTTTT
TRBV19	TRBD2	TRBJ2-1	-	CASSTGGRGNEQFF	TGTGCCAGTAGCACGGGCGGGAGGGGCAATGAGCAGTTCTTC
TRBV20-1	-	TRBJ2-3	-	CSARPPNTGYTDTQYF	TGCAGTGCTAGACCCCCGAACACTGGGTACACAGATACGCAGTATTTT
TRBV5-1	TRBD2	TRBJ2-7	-	CASSLSPSGSYEQYF	TGCGCCAGCAGCTTATCGCCTAGCGGGAGCTACGAGCAGTACTTC
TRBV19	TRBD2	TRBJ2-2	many	CASSIGVGREITGELFF	TGTGCCAGTAGTATAGGAGTCGGGCGGGAGATCACCGGGGAGCTGTTTTTT
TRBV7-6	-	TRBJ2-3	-	CASSAPGLLGTDTQYF	TGTGCCAGCTCAGCCCCCGGACTTCTGGGCACAGATACGCAGTATTTT
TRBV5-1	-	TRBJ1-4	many	CASSLGGALEKLFF	TGCGCCAGCAGCTTGGGGGGCGCATTAGAAAAACTGTTTTTT
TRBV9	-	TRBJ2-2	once	CASSVGLGEAGELFF	TGTGCCAGCAGCGTAGGCCTAGGGGAGGCCGGGGAGCTGTTTTTT
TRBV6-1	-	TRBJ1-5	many	CASSGTVTNQPQHF	TGTGCCAGCAGTGGGACAGTCACAAATCAGCCCCAGCATTTT